Listed below are T cell receptor beta chains from one sample, sequenced in a study of blood T cell repertoires in COVID-19. TCRdb keeps only in-frame clones here, not all; method: immunoSEQ multiplex PCR. The top ten clones hold over 3.5% of a sample with 200,000 to 250,000 clones, 80% to 90% of them seen once. The sample comprised PBMCs or T cells enriched from blood (not recorded which). Source of these receptors: a woman aged 25 to 39 who had been exposed to COVID-19. CDR3s include the opening cysteine and the closing phenylalanine or tryptophan. The order of the fields is J gene, V gene, D gene, CDR3 protein. D genes are given only for firm matches.

TRBJ1-5	TRBV7-2	.	CASSLRFGNQPQHF
TRBJ1-6	TRBV6-5	.	CASNRPGSPLHF
TRBJ2-7	TRBV7-2	TRBD2	CASSLESGTGYEQYF
TRBJ1-3	TRBV6-5	.	CASRQWSGNTIYF
TRBJ2-7	TRBV6-5	TRBD2	CASRDAGLAGYEQYF
TRBJ2-7	TRBV23-1	.	CASSRSPGYEQYF
TRBJ2-2	TRBV7-9	.	CVVNGGRFDTGELFF
TRBJ2-7	TRBV5-4	.	CASSFSGSIDEQYF
TRBJ2-7	TRBV7-9	TRBD2	CASSYTSGSYEQYF
TRBJ1-3	TRBV5-5	.	CASSLELRGNTIYF
TRBJ1-6	TRBV13	.	CASSLRGAYNSPLHF
TRBJ1-1	TRBV15	.	CATSSRDTLNTEAFF
TRBJ1-5	TRBV27	.	CASSLLGGTSNQPQHF
TRBJ1-1	TRBV6-4	TRBD1	CASSDRDRGPNTEAFF
TRBJ1-2	TRBV19	TRBD1	CASSIATQGSGYTF
TRBJ1-1	TRBV6-5	.	CASRLTGTKGTEAFF
TRBJ1-2	TRBV6-5	TRBD1	CASSYSQGAPYGYTF
TRBJ2-7	TRBV5-4	TRBD1	CASSSSRDRGRGEQYF
TRBJ2-7	TRBV4-1	.	CASSQDLYEQYF
TRBJ1-5	TRBV6-5	.	CASSYGANQPQHF
TRBJ1-2	TRBV13	TRBD1	CASSQDREYGYTF
TRBJ2-2	TRBV4-1	TRBD2	CASSDPGLAGGLTGELFF